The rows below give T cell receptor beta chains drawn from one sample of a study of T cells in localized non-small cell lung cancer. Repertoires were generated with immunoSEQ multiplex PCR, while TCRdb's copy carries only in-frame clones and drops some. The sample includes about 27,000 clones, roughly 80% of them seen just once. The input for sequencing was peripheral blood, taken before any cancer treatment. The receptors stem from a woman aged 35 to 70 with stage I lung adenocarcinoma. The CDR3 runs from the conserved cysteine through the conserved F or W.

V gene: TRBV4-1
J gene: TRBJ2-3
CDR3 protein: CASSQGKTDTQYF

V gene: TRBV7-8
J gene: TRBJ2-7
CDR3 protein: CASSSPDRILYEQYF

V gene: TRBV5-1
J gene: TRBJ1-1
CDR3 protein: CASSSYRGKAEAFF

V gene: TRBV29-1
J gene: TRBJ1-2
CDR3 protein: CSVEDPRGANYGYTF

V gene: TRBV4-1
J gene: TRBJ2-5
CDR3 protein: CASSPLLAGGRETQYF

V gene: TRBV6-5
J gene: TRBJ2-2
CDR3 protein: CASRGRTNTGELFF

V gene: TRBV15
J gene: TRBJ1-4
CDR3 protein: CATSREQTGSGATNEKLFF

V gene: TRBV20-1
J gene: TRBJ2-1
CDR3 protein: CSAREEEQFF

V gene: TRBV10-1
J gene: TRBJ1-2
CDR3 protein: CASSDGYGYTF

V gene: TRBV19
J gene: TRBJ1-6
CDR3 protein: CASGGTPGPNSPLHF

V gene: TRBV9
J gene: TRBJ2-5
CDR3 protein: CASSVPSGSQETQYF

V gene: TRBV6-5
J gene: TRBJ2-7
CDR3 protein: CASRLGQGYEQYF

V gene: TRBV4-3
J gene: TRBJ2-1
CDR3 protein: CASSQDREPYNEQFF

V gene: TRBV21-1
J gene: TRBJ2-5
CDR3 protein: CASSNPRGLQETQYF

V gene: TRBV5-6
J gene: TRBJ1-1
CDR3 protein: CASSLRSGGLTEAFF

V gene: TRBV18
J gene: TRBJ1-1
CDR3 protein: CASSPGRGVNTEAFF

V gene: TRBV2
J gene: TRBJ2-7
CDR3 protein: CASNPAPNTYEQYF

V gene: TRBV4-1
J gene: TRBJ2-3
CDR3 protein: CASSQVLARLEDTQYF

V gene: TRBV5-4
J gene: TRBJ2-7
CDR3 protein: CASSVGWTGYEQYF

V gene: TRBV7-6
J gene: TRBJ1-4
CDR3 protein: CASSQNTGFDEKLFF

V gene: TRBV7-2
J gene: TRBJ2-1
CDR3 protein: CASSWDPANEQFF

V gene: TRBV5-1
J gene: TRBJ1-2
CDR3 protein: CASSLAGSDVYGYTF

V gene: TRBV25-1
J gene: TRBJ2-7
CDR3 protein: CASSEYIGSTYEQYF

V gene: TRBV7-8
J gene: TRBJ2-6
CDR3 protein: CASSPPGVVGANVLTF

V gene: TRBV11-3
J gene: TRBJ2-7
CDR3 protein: CASSQIPNTYEQYF

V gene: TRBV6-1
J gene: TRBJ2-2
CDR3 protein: CASSVLGGTGELFF

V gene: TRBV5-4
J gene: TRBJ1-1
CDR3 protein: CASSPRVGEAFF

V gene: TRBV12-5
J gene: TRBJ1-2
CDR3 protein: CASGLYIRGRGYYGYTF

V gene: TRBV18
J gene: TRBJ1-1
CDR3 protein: CASSPMMNTEAFF

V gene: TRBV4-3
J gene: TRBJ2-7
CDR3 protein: CASSQRVGYEQYF

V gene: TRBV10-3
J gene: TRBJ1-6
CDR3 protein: CAISAGVQTYNSPLHF

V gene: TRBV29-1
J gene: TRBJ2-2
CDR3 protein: CSVPSGGANTGELFF

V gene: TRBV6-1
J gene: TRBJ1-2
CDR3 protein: CASTPGPGGGYTF

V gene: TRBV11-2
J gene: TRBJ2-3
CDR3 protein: CASSLKGSTDTQYF

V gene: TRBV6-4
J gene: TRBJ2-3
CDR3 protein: CASPRGLAGGTGTDTQYF

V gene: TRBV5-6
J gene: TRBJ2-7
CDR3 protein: CASSLYGDQSSYEQYF

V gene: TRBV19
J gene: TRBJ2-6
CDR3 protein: CASFPGRFNRAGANVLTF

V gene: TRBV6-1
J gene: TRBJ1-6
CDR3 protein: CASALQAYNSPLHF

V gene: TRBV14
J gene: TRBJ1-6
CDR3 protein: CASSQGRENSPLHF

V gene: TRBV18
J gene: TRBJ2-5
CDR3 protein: CASSSQETQYF